The entry below gives a single T cell receptor (beta chain) sequence along with its context. This clone came up a few times. The antigen it recognizes is unknown. It has no much larger one-base neighbor in the sample; base qualities were not kept. The data belong to a study of beta chain features in type 1 diabetes (dated by TCRdb to about 2018). For the wider study: Mean age, gender distribution, total cell number and subset yield were not different between patients and healthy donors. The study compared TCRB repertoires of sorted circulating CD4+ T cell subsets between recently diagnosed type 1 diabetes patients and matched healthy donors. Across all samples, some 99 million sorted cells were examined, and cell number per subset correlated strongly with RNA yield. Naive and central memory subsets were obtained from all 28 donors, but regulatory and stem cell-like memory subsets were isolated from only 8 patients and roughly eight healthy donors. Overall results and qualifications from the work: Naive, central memory and regulatory TCRB repertoires appeared to be more alike among patients than among healthy donors. Fewer insertions and more nucleotide deletions at VDJ recombination sites were observed in patients with type 1 diabetes, implying thymic rearrangement abnormalities. PCR may preferentially amplify shorter templates, but because patient and control samples were amplified and corrected together, any resulting skew would affect both groups equally. Sequencing cDNA rather than genomic DNA could over-represent highly expressing activated cells, although activation and CD3 levels did not differ between groups. HLA sub-analyses involved small numbers of individuals, so any influence of HLA type on TCRB rearrangement remained unresolved. A moderate but significant shortening of TCRB CDR3 length was observed in type 1 diabetes patients in all four CD4+ subsets.

Each donor gave one peripheral blood draw, roughly 120 mL on average, collected into heparinised tubes. A BD FACSAria II and a panel including CD45RO, CCR7, CD25, CD127, CD95 and CD27 were used to sort naive, central memory, regulatory and stem cell-like memory CD4+ T cells. A purity above 98% was achieved for all sorted populations. PBMCs were separated immediately by Lymphoprep density gradient centrifugation and were stained directly, without being cultured. To minimize batch effects, samples were stained and sorted in pairs, one healthy donor with one patient per experiment. The entire isolated RNA was reverse transcribed using the High Capacity cDNA Reverse Transcription Kit, and thus expressed TCRB transcripts were sequenced. Deep immunoSEQ sequencing was performed on naive, central memory and regulatory T cell samples, with an average of around 3.4 million total reads per sample. Sorted cells were lysed in RLT buffer and RNA was extracted with DNase-treated RNeasy Micro or Mini kits, depending on cell number. To prevent cross-contamination, each cell subset was processed individually, whereas patient and healthy donor samples were processed jointly. TCRB sequences were amplified from cDNA with the immunoSEQ multiplex PCR, producing 87-bp fragments spanning the CDR3 region. The amplicons were sequenced using the Illumina HiSeq platform. The study's processing was this. PCR bias was computationally corrected using synthetic template baselines, reads within Hamming distance 2 were collapsed, and singletons that could not be merged were discarded. Reads were aligned against IMGT so that V, D and J genes, CDR3 length and insertions or deletions at six rearrangement sites could be assigned. Within each subset, clonotype counts were normalized to sorted cell number, and only after that were true diversity and Gini coefficients computed with the tcR R package. The overlap coefficient, calculated on TCRB nucleotide sequences, was used to measure repertoire sharing. Out-of-frame TCRB sequences from naive cells were analyzed as a proxy for the pre-selection repertoire. The clones in this table, taken by TCRdb from immuneACCESS, are in-frame only. Not every clone is retained; where verified, under half of the shortfall comes from an unresolved V gene, and the cause of the rest is unknown. From that table come the V and J calls and clone size; the DNA was used to work out D and trimming. The sample table contains 680,000 or so clones; only one count was recorded for around an eighth of them. Less than 0.025% of the sample rests with the top ten.

V and J lose 5 bases and 0 bases, and a span of 14 bases separates them. The CDR3 numbers 17 residues from cysteine through phenylalanine. Only CDR3 DNA is held: 51 bases, read in frame from base 1. The germline V gene encodes CDR1 SGHAT and CDR2 FQNNGV. The sequencing input was naive CD4+ T cells from blood. The cell subset or site label, as the study defines it: true naive CD4+ T cells. This receptor was obtained from a young man with type 1 diabetes. The V and J genes are TRBV11-2 and TRBJ1-6; the D gene is perhaps TRBD1, on 5 matching bases. This receptor has the CDR3 CASSQGRPSSYNSPLHF. In nucleotide form, the sequence is TGTGCCAGCAGCCAGGGACGGCCGAGCTCCTATAATTCACCCCTCCACTTT.